The source of this T cell receptor (beta chain) is a study of T cell repertoires and HLA-DP antigens. Overall study findings and caveats: Naive and memory CD4+ repertoires were not analysed separately.

A remark on this clone: The antigen is not known. Without the conserved terminal phenylalanine or tryptophan, this CDR3 likely stems from a read error. It is unclear where the CDR3 begins or ends on the DNA, so no DNA is shown, and the CDR3 is as TCRdb lists it.

Purity of the untouched CD4+ T cells was about 98%. Profiling relied on immunoSEQ multiplex PCR, and the TCRdb table lists in-frame clones only, not all of them. In the table there are about 120,000 clones, more than 85% of which are singletons. The length of the CDR3 is 12 amino acids, counting both ends. Germline V gene lookup returns CDR1 SGHNT and CDR2 YYREEE (reference sequence). V gene TRBV5-4 combines with J gene TRBJ1-1; the D segment call TRBD1 is taken from the table without a DNA check. Sample: CD4+ T cells from PBMCs. This clonotype was obtained from a woman younger than 35 in good health and CMV-seronegative. This CDR3 is CASSLDGDTGGL.